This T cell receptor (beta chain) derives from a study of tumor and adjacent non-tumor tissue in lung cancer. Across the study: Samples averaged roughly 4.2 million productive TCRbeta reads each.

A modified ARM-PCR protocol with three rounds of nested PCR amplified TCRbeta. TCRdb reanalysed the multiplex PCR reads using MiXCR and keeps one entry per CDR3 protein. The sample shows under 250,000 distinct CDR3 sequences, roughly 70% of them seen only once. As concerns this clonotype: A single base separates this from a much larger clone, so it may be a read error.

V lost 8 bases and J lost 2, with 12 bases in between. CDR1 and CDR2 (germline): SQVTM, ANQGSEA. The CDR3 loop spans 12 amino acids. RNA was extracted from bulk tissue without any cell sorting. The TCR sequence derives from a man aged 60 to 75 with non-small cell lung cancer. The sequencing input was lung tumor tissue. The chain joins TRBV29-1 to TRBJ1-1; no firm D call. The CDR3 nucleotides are TGCAGCCTACAGACTTCTAACACTGAAGCTTTCTTT. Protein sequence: CSLQTSNTEAFF.